These T cell receptor beta chains were read from a single sample in a study of blood T cell repertoires in COVID-19. Clones were read by immunoSEQ multiplex PCR, and TCRdb kept only the in-frame ones, dropping some. The sample lists some 62,000 clones; just over 85% were seen once. Input material: peripheral blood. Receptors originate from a woman over 75 with acute or convalescent COVID-19. Each CDR3 is given with its conserved first and last residue. A D gene is named only where the DNA matches it firmly. Clone sizes are given selectively: once, few, many, or a class where the clone is expanded.

D gene	J gene	CDR3 length	V gene	clone size	CDR3 protein	CDR3 DNA
TRBD1	TRBJ1-6	17	TRBV28	-	CASRLSGTGTYDSSLHF	TGTGCCAGCAGGCTCTCCGGGACAGGGACTTACGACTCATCCCTCCACTTT
-	TRBJ1-2	16	TRBV9	-	CASSPFLEGRGSGYTF	TGTGCCAGCAGCCCTTTCTTGGAGGGTAGGGGAAGTGGCTACACCTTC
-	TRBJ2-7	15	TRBV6-5	-	CASRDRYGSSYEQYF	TGTGCCAGCAGAGACAGGTACGGGTCCAGCTACGAGCAGTACTTC
-	TRBJ2-2	18	TRBV21-1	-	CASSKGGLREGRTGELFF	TGTGCCAGCAGCAAAGGGGGCCTGCGGGAGGGCCGCACCGGGGAGCTGTTTTTT
-	TRBJ1-6	13	TRBV30	-	CAWSVSRDSPLHF	TGTGCCTGGAGTGTATCGCGGGATTCACCCCTCCACTTT
TRBD1	TRBJ1-3	17	TRBV5-1	-	CASSLTHTGGSGNTIYF	TGCGCCAGCAGCTTGACCCACACAGGGGGGTCTGGAAACACCATATATTTT
-	TRBJ1-1	14	TRBV2	-	CASNLNTRGSEAFF	TGTGCCAGCAATCTAAATACCAGGGGTTCTGAAGCTTTCTTT
-	TRBJ1-5	13	TRBV12-3/TRBV12-4	-	CASSFSRDQPQHF	TGTGCCAGCAGTTTTTCGCGGGATCAGCCCCAGCATTTT
-	TRBJ1-1	13	TRBV5-1	few	CASSLEVGQEAFF	TGCGCCAGCAGCCTGGAGGTCGGACAGGAAGCTTTCTTT
-	TRBJ1-4	13	TRBV21-1	-	CASIGGATEKLFF	TGTGCCAGCATTGGGGGGGCTACAGAAAAACTGTTTTTT
-	TRBJ2-5	14	TRBV28	few	CASSSGLDPKTQYF	TGTGCCAGCAGTTCCGGACTGGACCCCAAGACCCAGTACTTC
TRBD1	TRBJ1-4	12	TRBV5-1	-	CASSLEGTGLFF	TGCGCCAGCAGCTTGGAAGGGACAGGGCTGTTTTTT
-	TRBJ1-4	14	TRBV29-1	-	CSVEVGAGNEKLFF	TGCAGCGTTGAAGTTGGCGCGGGGAATGAAAAACTGTTTTTT
-	TRBJ2-4	13	TRBV6-5	few	CASSSPGGDIQYF	TGTGCCAGCAGCTCACCCGGAGGGGACATTCAGTACTTC
-	TRBJ1-5	14	TRBV19	-	CASNWGGQRQPQHF	TGTGCCAGTAATTGGGGGGGACAACGGCAGCCCCAGCATTTT
TRBD1	TRBJ1-1	14	TRBV18	once	CASSQGAGNTEAFF	TGTGCCAGCTCTCAGGGGGCGGGGAACACTGAAGCTTTCTTT
TRBD2	TRBJ2-5	16	TRBV19	-	CASSIQTSGAQETQYF	TGTGCCAGTAGTATCCAAACTAGCGGGGCCCAAGAGACCCAGTACTTC